A single sample gave rise to the 17 T cell receptor beta chains below, sequenced in a study of glioma-infiltrating T cells. TCR alpha and beta CDR3 regions were amplified from RNA using iRepertoire nested multiplex PCR. In TCRdb, the multiplex PCR reads were re-called with MiXCR into one record per CDR3 protein. The table includes approximately 93,000 distinct CDR3 sequences, 40% detected once. Input material: glioma tissue, nonneoplastic brain tissue, or PBMCs (not recorded which). Receptors originate from a human donor with low-grade glioma or glioblastoma, undergoing nonglioma brain surgery, or in good health (not recorded which).

This clonotype was recorded many times. The chain uses TRBV2 and TRBJ2-1, with D unclear. The germline V gene has CDR1 SNHLY and CDR2 FYNNEI. V was shortened by 4 bases and J by 4 bases, with 8 bases between the two germline ends. The CDR3 contains 13 residues. DNA of the CDR3: TGTGCCAGCAGTGCCCAGGAGTACAATGAGCAGTTCTTC. This codes for CASSAQEYNEQFF. Using reference TRBV2 and TRBJ2-1 for the parts outside the CDR3, the full variable domain is EPEVTQTPSHQVTQMGQEVILRCVPISNHLYFYWYRQILGQKVEFLVSFYNNEISEKSEIFDDQFSVERPDGSNFTLKIRSTKLEDSAMYFCASSAQEYNEQFFGPGTRLTVL.

Comments on this clonotype: This may come from a read error, since a much larger clone is one base off. This CDR3 fails to terminate in the conserved phenylalanine or tryptophan, so it likely reflects a read error. V usage is TRBV12-3 or TRBV12-4 and J usage is TRBJ2-7, with 9 bases lining up with TRBD1. This CDR3 is built from 15 residues. With 6 bases clipped from V and 5 bases from J, the junction kept 11 bases outside the gene matches. CDR3: CASRMTGTGSHEQYL. The CDR3 bases are TGTGCCAGCAGGATGACCGGGACAGGGAGCCACGAGCAGTACCTC.

This clonotype was detected ten times or more. This chain connects TRBV4-1 to TRBJ2-1; D perhaps matches TRBD2 (6 bases). Germline V CDR1 and CDR2: MGHRA, YSYEKL. The CDR3 sequence is 14 residues long. V was shortened by 0 bases and J by 16 bases, with 19 bases between the two germline ends. DNA for the CDR3: TGCGCCAGCAGCCAAGAGGGAGGATACACTGAGCCTTTCTTC. Its translation is CASSQEGGYTEPFF.

This clonotype showed up just once. The CDR3 end shows no conserved phenylalanine or tryptophan, and so a read error is likely. V is TRBV15 and J is TRBJ2-5; the D gene is possibly TRBD2 (6 bases). The CDR3 consists of 15 residues. From germline, CDR1 is LNHNV and CDR2 YYDKDF (reference sequence). V was pared by 2 bases and J by 4 bases, with 14 bases between. The DNA of the CDR3 is TGTGCCACCAGCAGACAGCGGGCAATTCTAGAGACCCAGTACCTC. Protein sequence: CATSRQRAILETQYL.

This clonotype was seen at least ten times. The chain is built from TRBV7-2 and TRBJ2-1, with unresolved D. Trimming removed 1 base from V and 8 bases from J, with 6 bases in between. The CDR3 length is 12 residues. Germline CDR1 SGHTA, CDR2 FQGNSA. As DNA, the CDR3 is TGTGCCAGCAGCTTAGGAAAGGATGAGCAGTTCTTC. Protein product: CASSLGKDEQFF.

Many counts were recorded for this clonotype. J is TRBJ1-1 and V is TRBV6-2 or TRBV6-3; 7 positions agree with TRBD1. Germline V gene lookup returns CDR1 MNHEY and CDR2 SVGEGT. Trimming removed 8 bases from V and 2 bases from J; junction bases left unmatched: 5. CDR3 length: 13 residues. This CDR3 reads CASGRQGNTEAFF. The DNA of the CDR3 is TGTGCCAGCGGCCGACAGGGTAACACTGAAGCTTTCTTT.

The J gene is TRBJ2-5, the V gene TRBV11-2, with 7 bases fitting TRBD1. Germline loops: CDR1 SGHAT, CDR2 FQNNGV. V shed 8 bases and J 2 bases; nucleotides not matched to a gene: 8. The CDR3 is made up of 14 amino acids. The CDR3 sequence is CASLGGFIQETQYF. The CDR3 DNA reads as TGTGCCAGCTTAGGGGGCTTCATTCAAGAGACCCAGTACTTC.

This clonotype was picked up many times. The chain recombines TRBV28 with TRBJ2-7, with 7 bases that match TRBD1. This CDR3 comprises 13 residues. V was clipped by 5 bases and J by 4 bases; unmatched bases: 5. Germline V gene sequence: CDR1 MDHEN, CDR2 SYDVKM. The CDR3 protein is CASSRDSTYEQYF. In DNA, the CDR3 is TGTGCCAGCAGTAGGGACAGTACGTACGAGCAGTACTTC.

This clonotype was observed once. The chain has TRBV6-2 or TRBV6-3 and TRBJ2-5, with 9 bases matching TRBD2. The CDR3 sequence is 13 residues long. Germline CDR1 reads MNHEY; CDR2 reads SVGEGT. V shed 8 bases and J 5 bases; nucleotides not matched to a gene: 6. Here the CDR3 DNA reads TGTGCCAGCGTGGCGGGAGGGCCTGAGACCCAGTACTTC. It specifies CASVAGGPETQYF.

This clonotype was detected many times. The chain carries TRBV5-1 and TRBJ1-5, with a weak D call TRBD1 (5 bases). This CDR3 comprises 15 residues. Trimming took 0 bases from V and 1 from J, leaving 8 bases between them. Per the germline V gene, CDR1 is SGHRS and CDR2 is YFSETQ. CDR3 coding DNA: TGCGCCAGCAGCTTGGTCGGGGGGAGCAATCAGCCCCAGCATTTT. Its translation is CASSLVGGSNQPQHF.

This clonotype was seen repeatedly, ten times or more. V is TRBV6-2 or TRBV6-3 and J is TRBJ2-2; no clear D gene. This CDR3 spans 11 amino acids. Germline CDR1 and CDR2: MNHEY and SVGEGT. Trimming cost V 6 bases and J 6 bases, with 5 bases left between them. This CDR3 reads CASRHAGELFF. CDR3 sequence (DNA): TGTGCCAGCAGACACGCCGGGGAGCTGTTTTTT.

Concerning this clonotype itself: A read error may produce the germline difference seen at one junction end. The chain carries TRBV6-1 and TRBJ2-2, with a weak D call TRBD2 (5 bases). The CDR3 consists of 14 residues. Germline V lookup: CDR1 MNHNS, CDR2 SASEGT. The CDR3 is CASSDLGNTGELFF. Here the CDR3 DNA reads TGTGCCAGCAGTGACCTTGGGAACACCGGGGAGCTGTTTTTC.

The sample holds many counts of this clonotype. V usage is TRBV29-1 and J usage is TRBJ1-1, with a weak D call TRBD1 (6 bases). Germline assignment: CDR1 SQVTM and CDR2 ANQGSEA. V was shortened by 3 bases and J by 5 bases, with 13 bases between the two germline ends. The CDR3 totals 13 residues. The CDR3 bases are TGCAGCGTTGAGGTCGGGGGGCGGACTGAAGCTTTCTTT. It is translated as CSVEVGGRTEAFF.

Regarding this clonotype: Just one base apart from a much larger clone, this may be a read error. The CDR3 end shows no conserved phenylalanine or tryptophan, and so a read error is likely. The chain joins TRBV5-1 to TRBJ2-3; D remains ambiguous. The CDR3 has 14 amino acids. Trimming removed 0 bases from V and 0 bases from J, with 5 bases in between. Germline CDR1 reads SGHRS; CDR2 reads YFSETQ. DNA of the CDR3: TGCGCCAGCAGCTTGGCGGACAGCACAGATACGCAGTATCTT. It translates to CASSLADSTDTQYL.

On this clonotype itself: A much larger clonotype is one base distant, so this may be a read error. This chain connects TRBV5-4 to TRBJ1-1, with a tentative D call TRBD1 (5 bases). V lost 6 bases, J lost 0 bases, and 18 bases lay in between. The CDR3 length is 16 residues. Germline V gene data show CDR1 as SGHNT and CDR2 as YYREEE (reference sequence). The CDR3 region has the DNA TGTGCCAGCAACTATTACAGGAGGAATTTGAACACTGAAGCTTTCTTT. Translated, it gives CASNYYRRNLNTEAFF.

Points on this clonotype: With a much larger clone just one base away, this may be a read error. The chain couples TRBV3-1 to TRBJ2-7; D is ambiguous. CDR3 size: 14 residues. Germline CDR1 is LGHDT and CDR2 is YNNKEL (reference sequence). The germline V and J ends were trimmed by 2 bases and 3 bases, with 11 bases remaining between them. The CDR3 nucleotides read TGTGCCAGCAGCCAATGGCCTGGAATCTACGAGCAGTACTTC. Protein sequence: CASSQWPGIYEQYF.

This clonotype appeared many times. The chain uses TRBV27 and TRBJ2-5, with D tentatively TRBD1 (5 bases). The CDR3 consists of 15 residues. Between the trimmed V and J ends, which lost 3 bases and 6 bases, there was a span of 17 bases. Germline V gene sequence: CDR1 MNHEY, CDR2 SMNVEV (reference sequence). The CDR3 sequence is CASSFSRAGSQTQYF. CDR3 in DNA: TGTGCCAGCAGTTTTTCCAGGGCTGGATCTCAGACCCAGTACTTC.